A single sample is the source of the 18 T cell receptor beta chains below, sequenced in a study of cytomegalovirus exposure and HLA in healthy donors. The PCR contained 60 Vbeta and 13 Jbeta primers. Data came from immunoSEQ multiplex PCR; TCRdb stores just in-frame clones and leaves some out. The sample records under 150,000 clones, 75% to 85% being singletons. The sample comprised PBMCs. The receptors originated from a male donor in good health and CMV-seronegative.

In the case of this clone: The junction and the germline gene differ at one end; a read error may be behind it. This chain links TRBV7-2 with TRBJ2-7; possibly TRBD1 for D (5 bases). Germline assignment: CDR1 SGHTA and CDR2 FQGNSA. The CDR3 is 12 residues long. CDR3 region: CASSLVNGAGHF. CDR3 sequence (DNA): TGTGCCAGCAGCTTAGTTAATGGGGCCGGGCACTTC.

This sequence joins TRBV5-5 and TRBJ2-7; TRBD2 is a possible D gene (5 bases). Between the trimmed V and J ends, which lost 1 base and 5 bases, there was a span of 25 bases. Germline V gives CDR1 SGHKS, CDR2 YYEKEE (reference sequence). The CDR3 length is 18 residues. CDR3 in DNA: TGTGCCAGCAGCTTGAGATCTAACACGGGTCTAAGAGGGAACGAGCAGTACTTC. It translates to CASSLRSNTGLRGNEQYF. The variable domain in full, completed from reference TRBV5-5 and TRBJ2-7, reads DAGVTQSPTHLIKTRGQQVTLRCSPISGHKSVSWYQQVLGQGPQFIFQYYEKEERGRGNFPDRFSARQFPNYSSELNVNALLLGDSALYLCASSLRSNTGLRGNEQYFGPGTRLTVT.

The rearrangement links TRBV25-1 to TRBJ2-7; no firm D call. The CDR3 sequence is 12 residues long. Germline V gene lookup returns CDR1 MGHDK and CDR2 SYGVNS. Between the trimmed V and J ends, which lost 2 bases and 7 bases, there was a span of 9 bases. CDR3 sequence (DNA): TGTGCCAGCAGTGAAGGTTGGCGGGAGCAGTACTTC. It codes for CASSEGWREQYF.

The chain combines TRBV28 with TRBJ1-6; D is possibly TRBD1 (6 bases). This CDR3 is 14 amino acids long. Germline V gene sequence: CDR1 MDHEN, CDR2 SYDVKM. V was pared by 3 bases and J by 10 bases, with 13 bases between. The CDR3 sequence: CASSFAGAGSPLHF. CDR3 DNA sequence: TGTGCCAGCAGTTTTGCAGGGGCCGGCTCACCCCTCCACTTT.

This clone was picked up one time. This chain connects TRBV4-3 to TRBJ2-7; 7 nucleotides match TRBD1. The V and J ends lost 0 bases and 4 bases, in that order; junction bases with no gene match: 9. Germline V CDR1 and CDR2: LGHNA, YSLEER. This CDR3 region has 16 residues. The CDR3 DNA sequence: TGCGCCAGCAGCCAAGATATCAGACAGGGCATTTACGAGCAGTACTTC. It encodes CASSQDIRQGIYEQYF.

The V and J genes are TRBV7-8 and TRBJ1-3; the match to TRBD1 covers 11 bases. The germline CDR1 and CDR2 sequences are SGHVS and FQNEAQ. The CDR3 has 15 amino acids. V shed 2 bases and J 7 bases; nucleotides not matched to a gene: 4. Here the CDR3 DNA reads TGTGCCAGCAGCTTACTCTGGGACAGGGGGAACACCATATATTTT. It yields the protein CASSLLWDRGNTIYF.

V gene TRBV13 combines with J gene TRBJ1-1; 7 bases map to TRBD1. V dropped 4 bases and J dropped 3; count of bases not matched to a gene: 5. Germline V gene data show CDR1 as PRHDT and CDR2 as FYEKMQ (reference sequence). This CDR3 has 14 amino acids. CDR3 DNA: TGTGCCAGCAGCTACGGACAGGACTACACTGAAGCTTTCTTT. It codes for CASSYGQDYTEAFF.

The genes are TRBV25-1 and TRBJ2-3, with D tentatively TRBD1 (6 bases). The CDR3 totals 15 residues. Looked up from germline, CDR1 is MGHDK and CDR2 is SYGVNS. V was cut by 2 bases and J by 4 bases, with 13 bases left in between. CDR3 sequence reads: CASSEEGTWADTQYF. The CDR3 region has the DNA TGTGCCAGCAGTGAAGAGGGGACATGGGCAGATACGCAGTATTTT.

This sequence joins TRBV11-2 and TRBJ1-3; 8 bases match TRBD1. Looked up from germline, CDR1 is SGHAT and CDR2 is FQNNGV. The CDR3 sequence is 16 residues long. The V gene end was trimmed by 4 bases and the J gene end by 4 bases; junction bases not matched to a gene: 9. The CDR3 sequence: CASSSRQGFFGNTIYF. CDR3 DNA: TGTGCCAGCAGCTCGAGACAGGGGTTCTTCGGAAACACCATATATTTT.

The rearrangement uses TRBV9 and TRBJ2-1; no clear D gene. The length of the CDR3 is 16 residues. V lost 4 bases to trimming and J lost 3 bases, with 17 bases between them. Germline V gene data show CDR1 as SGDLS and CDR2 as YYNGEE. Here the CDR3 reads CASSPGRQAYYNEQFF. The CDR3 coding sequence is TGTGCCAGCAGCCCTGGTCGGCAGGCGTACTACAATGAGCAGTTCTTC.

The chain recombines TRBV19 with TRBJ2-7, with 7 bases fitting TRBD2. Germline assignment: CDR1 LNHDA and CDR2 SQIVND (reference sequence). The CDR3 sequence is 15 residues long. Unmatched junction bases numbered 4, after V lost 0 bases and J lost 2 bases. The CDR3 DNA follows: TGTGCCAGTAGTATAGAATCGGGGGGAACCTACGAGCAGTACTTC. As protein: CASSIESGGTYEQYF.

Worth noting for this clone: One end of the junction fails to match germline, which may point to a read error. The chain links TRBV7-9 to TRBJ2-7; 10 bases agree with TRBD1. The CDR3 runs 14 residues. The V gene's germline CDR1 is SEHNR and CDR2 FQNEAQ (reference sequence). CDR3 sequence: CSSSPRQGAYEQYF. The CDR3 DNA reads as TGTTCCAGCAGCCCCAGACAGGGGGCGTACGAGCAGTACTTC.

This rearrangement joins TRBV6-1 to TRBJ2-7; 8 bases line up with TRBD1. The V gene's germline CDR1 is MNHNS and CDR2 SASEGT. The J segment lost 0 bases and the V segment lost 6 bases, leaving 4 bases of the junction unmatched. The CDR3 has 14 amino acids. The CDR3 sequence: CASRATGASYEQYF. In DNA, the CDR3 is TGTGCCAGCAGAGCGACAGGGGCCTCCTACGAGCAGTACTTC.

The CDR3 coding sequence is TGTGCCAGCAATATACAGGGGCGCAACTACGAGCAGTACTTC. Translation: CASNIQGRNYEQYF. V is TRBV6-6 and J is TRBJ2-7; 7 bases map to TRBD1. Per germline, CDR1 MNHNY and CDR2 SVGAGI (reference sequence). The CDR3 contains 14 residues. V dropped 7 bases and J dropped 3; count of bases not matched to a gene: 9.

This clone showed up just once. The rearrangement joins TRBV2 to TRBJ2-5, with TRBD2 matching over 9 bases. The CDR3 extends over 14 amino acids. Trimming took 8 bases from V and 1 from J; bases not matched to a gene: 5. CDR1 SNHLY and CDR2 FYNNEI come from the germline V gene. DNA for the CDR3: TGTGCCAGCGCCCGCGGGGGGGCCCAAGAGACCCAGTACTTC. Its protein product is CASARGGAQETQYF.

The chain carries TRBV6-5 and TRBJ2-5; possible D gene TRBD1, 5 bases. With the DNA end fitting TRBJ2-7 better, the J assignment may be wrong. The CDR3 is 14 amino acids. Germline V lookup: CDR1 MNHEY, CDR2 SVGAGI. In DNA, the CDR3 is TGTGCCAGCAGCGGCCGAAAGACAGCCTACGAGCAGTACTTC. Its protein product is CASSGRKTAYEQYF.

The chain recombines TRBV7-2 with TRBJ2-1; 7 nucleotides match TRBD2. Germline V gene data show CDR1 as SGHTA and CDR2 as FQGNSA. J was trimmed by 0 bases and V by 5 bases; bases with no gene match: 10. The CDR3 is made up of 17 amino acids. CDR3 coding DNA: TGTGCCAGCAGCAAATCACTAGCGCAGAGCTCCTACAATGAGCAGTTCTTC. Encoded protein: CASSKSLAQSSYNEQFF.

The genes are TRBV28 and TRBJ2-5; tentative D call: TRBD1 (5 bases). Trimming stripped 4 bases from V and 11 bases from J, with 14 bases between. Germline V gene sequence: CDR1 MDHEN, CDR2 SYDVKM. There are 12 residues in the CDR3. The CDR3 loop is CASSSPGQQQYF. The CDR3 nucleotides read TGTGCCAGCAGTTCCCCAGGGCAACAGCAGTACTTC.